What follows are 30 T cell receptor beta chains derived from one specimen sequenced in a study of neurological immune-mediated disorders. TCRdb re-called the 5' RACE reads with MiXCR, one entry per CDR3 protein. The sample shows 39,000 or so distinct CDR3 sequences, 2% to 3% of them seen only once. Source material: PBMCs. These receptors were taken from a man aged 25 to 40 with multiple sclerosis.

The sample holds many counts of this clonotype. CDR3 protein: CASNKPGTPYEQYF. Written as DNA, the CDR3 is TGTGCCAGCAACAAACCAGGGACACCCTACGAGCAGTACTTC. The chain recombines TRBV18 with TRBJ2-7, with D possibly matching TRBD1 (6 bases). V lost 8 bases, J lost 2 bases, and 16 bases lay in between. This CDR3 contains 14 residues. Germline-derived CDR1 and CDR2 are KGHSH and LQKENI.

This clonotype showed up many times. The chain combines TRBV5-1 with TRBJ2-1, with 11 bases lining up with TRBD1. Germline trimming cut 3 bases from V and 5 bases from J; bases unmatched to any gene: 4. The CDR3 is 15 residues long. Germline CDR1 and CDR2: SGHRS and YFSETQ. The CDR3 nucleotides are TGCGCCAGCAGCTACACGGGACAGGGGGACAATGAGCAGTTCTTC. This sequence encodes CASSYTGQGDNEQFF.

This clonotype was seen ten or more times. This chain links TRBV20-1 with TRBJ2-3; D uncertain. This CDR3 contains 12 residues. CDR1 and CDR2 (germline): DFQATT, SNEGSKA (reference sequence). The germline V and J ends were trimmed by 3 bases and 3 bases, with 7 bases remaining between them. DNA of the CDR3: TGCAGTGCTAGCACCCCAACAGATACGCAGTATTTT. Translation: CSASTPTDTQYF.

This clonotype occurred a few times. This chain joins TRBV3-1 and TRBJ2-4, with D tentatively TRBD1 or TRBD2 (5 bases each). Germline V gene data show CDR1 as LGHDT and CDR2 as YNNKEL (reference sequence). The ends were cut back, 4 bases at V and 1 base at J, with 8 bases in the middle. The CDR3 has 14 residues. The CDR3 is CASSPGAAKNIQYF. The DNA for the CDR3 is TGTGCCAGCAGCCCCGGGGCGGCCAAAAACATTCAGTACTTC.

This clonotype showed up many times. The chain combines TRBV7-2 with TRBJ1-2, with 7 positions matching TRBD1. V shed 5 bases, J shed 2 bases, and the junction held 5 bases outside the gene matches. This CDR3 is 14 amino acids long. Germline loops: CDR1 SGHTA, CDR2 FQGNSA. The CDR3 nucleotides read TGTGCCAGCAGCCCCGAGGGGGCAAACTATGGCTACACCTTC. Protein sequence: CASSPEGANYGYTF.

This clonotype came up many times. The chain carries TRBV10-3 and TRBJ2-3, with D perhaps matching TRBD2 (6 bases). Germline V gene sequence: CDR1 ENHRY, CDR2 SYGVKD. The CDR3 has 15 residues. The V and J ends lost 0 bases and 1 base respectively, with 8 bases between them. CDR3 DNA sequence: TGTGCCATCAGTGAGTCTGGCGGGGGCACAGATACGCAGTATTTT. Amino acids: CAISESGGGTDTQYF.

The table lists this clonotype with many counts. The chain links TRBV5-5 to TRBJ2-7, with 11 bases that match TRBD2. V lost 2 bases and J lost 7; bases outside the gene matches: 5. CDR3 length: 14 amino acids. CDR1 and CDR2 (germline): SGHKS, YYEKEE (reference sequence). This CDR3 reads CASSFTSGSGEQYF. CDR3 nucleotides: TGTGCCAGCAGCTTTACTAGCGGGAGCGGTGAGCAGTACTTC.

The table lists this clonotype with many counts. The chain is built from TRBV6-6 and TRBJ1-5; 9 bases agree with TRBD1. Germline CDR1 reads MNHNY; CDR2 reads SVGAGI (reference sequence). V lost 0 bases and J lost 6; bases outside the gene matches: 3. This CDR3 has 15 residues. The CDR3 loop is CASSYSRTGVQPQHF. CDR3 bases: TGTGCCAGCAGTTACTCGCGGACAGGGGTTCAGCCCCAGCATTTT.

Many counts were recorded for this clonotype. This sequence joins TRBV20-1 and TRBJ2-3; 8 nucleotides line up with TRBD2. This CDR3 comprises 14 residues. Germline assignment: CDR1 DFQATT and CDR2 SNEGSKA (reference sequence). V shed 7 bases and J 4 bases; nucleotides not matched to a gene: 10. The CDR3 here is CSVPVSGDADTQYF. CDR3 coding DNA: TGCAGTGTACCAGTTAGCGGGGACGCAGATACGCAGTATTTT.

In this sample, this clonotype turned up many times. The rearrangement joins TRBV5-1 to TRBJ2-1; D unclear. The CDR3 is 13 amino acids. The germline V gene encodes CDR1 SGHRS and CDR2 YFSETQ. V dropped 6 bases and J dropped 5 bases, with 12 bases sitting between them. The CDR3 protein is CASNHLGNNEQFF. In nucleotides, the CDR3 is TGCGCCAGCAACCATCTAGGTAACAATGAGCAGTTCTTC.

This clonotype was picked up many times. The chain carries TRBV4-1 and TRBJ1-6; D gene unclear. CDR1 MGHRA and CDR2 YSYEKL come from the germline V gene. The V end was cut by 3 bases, the J end by 6 bases, with 9 bases between. This CDR3 comprises 14 residues. Written as DNA, the CDR3 is TGCGCCAGCAGCCAGGAGAGAGGTAATTCACCCCTCCACTTT. This codes for CASSQERGNSPLHF.

This clonotype was observed many times. V usage is TRBV25-1 and J usage is TRBJ1-3; the D gene is possibly TRBD1 (6 bases). The CDR3 is made up of 16 amino acids. Germline assignment: CDR1 MGHDK and CDR2 SYGVNS. V shed 1 base and J shed 4 bases, with 14 bases lying between them. The CDR3 nucleotides read TGTGCCAGCAGTGAATGGGGGCAGGCGGCGGGAAACACCATATATTTT. Amino acid sequence: CASSEWGQAAGNTIYF.

This clonotype came up many times. This chain joins TRBV5-6 and TRBJ2-3, with a weak D call TRBD1 (5 bases). This CDR3 region has 16 residues. The germline V gene has CDR1 SGHDT and CDR2 YYEEEE. V was shortened by 4 bases and J by 2 bases, with 17 bases between the two germline ends. CDR3 sequence (DNA): TGTGCCAGCAGCCTTCCCCAGGGATATACCACAGATACGCAGTATTTT. Protein: CASSLPQGYTTDTQYF.

Regarding this clonotype: This sequence may be a read error, since a much larger clone differs from it by one base. J is TRBJ2-1 and V is TRBV10-3, with D possibly matching TRBD2 (6 bases). The CDR3 runs to 14 residues. CDR1 is ENHRY and CDR2 is SYGVKD in the germline V gene. The DNA of the CDR3 is TGTGCCATCAGTGAACGCGGGACCTACAAAGAGCAGTTCTTC. Encoded protein: CAISERGTYKEQFF.

The table lists this clonotype with many counts. The V and J genes are TRBV5-1 and TRBJ1-1, with 9 positions matching TRBD1. This CDR3 contains 16 residues. Trimming cost V 1 base and J 5 bases; bases outside gene matches: 9. Germline CDR1 is SGHRS and CDR2 is YFSETQ. The CDR3, as DNA: TGCGCCAGCAGCTTGAGATCCGGGACAGGGCGGACTGAAGCTTTCTTT. This codes for CASSLRSGTGRTEAFF.

In this sample, this clonotype turned up many times. This chain links TRBV20-1 with TRBJ2-1; TRBD1 matches at 9 bases. The CDR3 has 14 residues. V was pared by 4 bases and J by 5 bases, with 6 bases of the junction left unmatched. Germline V lookup: CDR1 DFQATT, CDR2 SNEGSKA (reference sequence). CDR3 sequence: CSATTGTGNNEQFF. DNA for the CDR3: TGCAGTGCTACTACCGGGACAGGGAACAATGAGCAGTTCTTC.

This clonotype was recorded many times. The chain combines TRBV28 with TRBJ2-1; possible D gene TRBD1, 6 bases. Per germline, CDR1 MDHEN and CDR2 SYDVKM. The V and J ends lost 3 bases and 12 bases respectively, with 15 bases between them. This CDR3 spans 13 amino acids. For the CDR3, the DNA is TGTGCCAGCAGTTTGGTCCCACAGGGTGGGCAGTTCTTC. Its protein is CASSLVPQGGQFF.

In this sample, this clonotype turned up many times. The chain employs TRBV5-1 and TRBJ2-3, with D unresolved. The CDR3 spans 13 residues. V lost 4 bases and J 2 bases, leaving 8 bases between the germline ends. The V gene's germline CDR1 is SGHRS and CDR2 YFSETQ. CDR3 sequence: CASSPGYTDTQYF. CDR3 bases: TGCGCCAGCAGCCCAGGATACACAGATACGCAGTATTTT.

This clonotype was picked up many times. The chain uses TRBV7-8 and TRBJ1-4, with D unclear. The CDR3 runs to 15 residues. V lost 0 bases to trimming and J lost 7 bases, with 12 bases between them. The germline V gene has CDR1 SGHVS and CDR2 FQNEAQ. This CDR3 reads CASSLAAGSGEKLFF. CDR3 bases: TGTGCCAGCAGCTTAGCGGCGGGATCGGGTGAAAAACTGTTTTTT.

This clonotype was recorded at least ten times. The CDR3 loop is CAIATGGIPEAFF. The DNA for the CDR3 is TGTGCCATCGCGACAGGGGGTATTCCTGAAGCTTTCTTT. The rearrangement uses TRBV19 and TRBJ1-1; 9 bases are shared with TRBD1. The germline V gene encodes CDR1 LNHDA and CDR2 SQIVND (reference sequence). V trimming: 10 bases; J trimming: 6 bases; junction bases outside the gene matches: 9. This CDR3 region has 13 residues.

This clonotype has ten or more counts. The chain combines TRBV6-5 with TRBJ1-2; possible D gene TRBD1, 6 bases. The V end lost 6 bases, the J end lost 4 bases, and 15 bases lay between the germline ends. The CDR3 is 14 residues long. Germline CDR1 and CDR2: MNHEY and SVGAGI. The CDR3, as DNA: TGTGCCAGCAGAACACAGGGTAGAGGCTATGGCTACACCTTC. It specifies CASRTQGRGYGYTF.

This clonotype was recorded at least ten times. The chain joins TRBV5-1 to TRBJ2-2; 9 nucleotides align to TRBD1. Germline V CDR1 and CDR2: SGHRS, YFSETQ. Trimming at V came to 5 bases and at J to 3 bases, leaving 2 bases not matched to a gene. This CDR3 spans 14 amino acids. The CDR3 nucleotides read TGCGCCAGCAGTAGGACAGGGGACACCGGGGAGCTGTTTTTT. Translation: CASSRTGDTGELFF.

This clonotype was seen ten or more times. This chain connects TRBV11-2 to TRBJ2-2; D ambiguous. CDR1 SGHAT and CDR2 FQNNGV come from the germline V gene. CDR3 size: 13 residues. V was trimmed by 4 bases and J by 2 bases, leaving 5 bases between them. CDR3 protein: CASSSYNTGELFF. DNA for the CDR3: TGTGCCAGCAGCTCCTATAACACCGGGGAGCTGTTTTTT.

A word on this clonotype: One base away lies a much larger clone, so this may be a sequencing read error. The V call is TRBV20-1, the J call TRBJ2-3; unclear D gene. V shed 4 bases and J shed 5 bases, with 13 bases lying between them. This CDR3 contains 13 residues. Germline V gene lookup returns CDR1 DFQATT and CDR2 SNEGSKA (reference sequence). The CDR3 here is CSAKGPRKDTQYF. The CDR3, as DNA: TGCAGTGCTAAAGGACCGCGCAAAGATACGCAGTATTTT.

This clonotype has at least ten counts. The genes are TRBV12-3 or TRBV12-4 and TRBJ2-1, with 12 bases fitting TRBD1. The J segment lost 7 bases and the V segment lost 4 bases, leaving 5 bases of the junction unmatched. The CDR3 loop spans 15 amino acids. The CDR3 sequence: CASSWDRGLKNEQFF. In DNA, the CDR3 is TGTGCCAGCAGTTGGGACAGGGGGCTTAAGAATGAGCAGTTCTTC.

The rearrangement uses TRBV6-6 and TRBJ2-5; 8 bases align to TRBD2. This CDR3 contains 14 residues. J lost 4 bases, V lost 5 bases, and 6 bases had no gene match. Germline V gene lookup returns CDR1 MNHNY and CDR2 SVGAGI (reference sequence). The CDR3 DNA reads as TGTGCCAGCAGTCGGGGGGGGGCGACAGAGACCCAGTACTTC. It specifies CASSRGGATETQYF.

This clonotype has just a few counts. V and J are TRBV7-6 and TRBJ2-3; 9 bases agree with TRBD2. CDR3 length: 16 amino acids. Germline lookup yields CDR1 SGHVS and CDR2 FNYEAQ. V shed 1 base, J shed 2 bases, and the junction held 4 bases outside the gene matches. The CDR3 coding sequence is TGTGCCAGCAGCTTAGGAGCGGGGGGTAACACAGATACGCAGTATTTT. Translation gives CASSLGAGGNTDTQYF.

There are many counts of this clonotype. This rearrangement joins TRBV12-3 or TRBV12-4 to TRBJ2-1; D might be TRBD1 or TRBD2, each matching 5 bases. V was cut by 5 bases and J by 10 bases, with 21 bases left in between. The CDR3 is made up of 15 amino acids. The CDR3 region is CASSLGPPGMPEQFF. CDR3 bases: TGTGCCAGCAGTCTGGGACCTCCGGGCATGCCCGAGCAGTTCTTC.

This clonotype was found many times. The V and J genes are TRBV5-5 and TRBJ2-3; no firm D call. The germline V gene encodes CDR1 SGHKS and CDR2 YYEKEE (reference sequence). The CDR3 is made up of 16 amino acids. V lost 4 bases and J lost 0, with 15 bases in between. Here the CDR3 DNA reads TGTGCCAGCAGCCTCGGTTTGGCTTCTAGCACAGATACGCAGTATTTT. This encodes CASSLGLASSTDTQYF.

The V gene is TRBV5-1, the J gene TRBJ2-5; 8 positions match TRBD1. The trim removed 4 bases at V and 4 bases at J, leaving 6 bases unmatched. This CDR3 is 14 amino acids long. CDR1 is SGHRS, CDR2 YFSETQ, per germline. The CDR3 nucleotides read TGCGCCAGCAGCCAGGACAGGGACCTAGAGACCCAGTACTTC. Its translation: CASSQDRDLETQYF.